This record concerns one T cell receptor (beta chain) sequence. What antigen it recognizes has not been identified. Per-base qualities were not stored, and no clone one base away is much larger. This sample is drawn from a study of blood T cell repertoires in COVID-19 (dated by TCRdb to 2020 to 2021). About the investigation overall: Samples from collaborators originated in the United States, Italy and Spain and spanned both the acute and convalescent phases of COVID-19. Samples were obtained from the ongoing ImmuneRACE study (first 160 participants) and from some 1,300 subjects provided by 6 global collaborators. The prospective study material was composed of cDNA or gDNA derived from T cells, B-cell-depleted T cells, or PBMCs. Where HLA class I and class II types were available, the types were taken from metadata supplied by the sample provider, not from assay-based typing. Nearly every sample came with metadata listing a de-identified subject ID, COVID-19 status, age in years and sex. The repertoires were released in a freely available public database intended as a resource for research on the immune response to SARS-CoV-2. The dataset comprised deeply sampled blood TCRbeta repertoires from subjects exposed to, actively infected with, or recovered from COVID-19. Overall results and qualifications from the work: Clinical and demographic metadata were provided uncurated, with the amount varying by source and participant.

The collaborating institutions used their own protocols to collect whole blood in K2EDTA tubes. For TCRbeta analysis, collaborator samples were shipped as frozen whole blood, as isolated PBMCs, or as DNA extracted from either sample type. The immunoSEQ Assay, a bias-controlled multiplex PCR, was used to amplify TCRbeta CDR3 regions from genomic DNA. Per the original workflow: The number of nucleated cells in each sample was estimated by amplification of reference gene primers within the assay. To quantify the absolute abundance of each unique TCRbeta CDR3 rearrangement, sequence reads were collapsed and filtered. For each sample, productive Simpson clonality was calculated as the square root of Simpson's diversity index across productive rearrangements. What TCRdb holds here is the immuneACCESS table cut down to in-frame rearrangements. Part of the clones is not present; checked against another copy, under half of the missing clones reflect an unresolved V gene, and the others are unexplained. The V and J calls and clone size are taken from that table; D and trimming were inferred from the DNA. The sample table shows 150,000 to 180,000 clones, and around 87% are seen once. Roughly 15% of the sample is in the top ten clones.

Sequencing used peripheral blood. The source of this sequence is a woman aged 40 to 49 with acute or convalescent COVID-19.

The bases are TGTGCCAGCAGTGAAGTACAGGGGTTGAACACTGAAGCTTTCTTT. Its translation is CASSEVQGLNTEAFF. The rearrangement combines TRBV6-1 with TRBJ1-1, and 7 bases in between align with TRBD1. Spanning cysteine to phenylalanine, the CDR3 consists of 15 amino acids. Only the CDR3 part of the read is kept: 45 bases, read in frame from the first base. The germline V gene supplies CDR1 MNHNS and CDR2 SASEGT. V lost 1 base and J lost 0 bases, and the count of bases not matched to a germline gene is 2.